The 27 T cell receptor beta chains reported below all come from one sample, sequenced in a study of cytomegalovirus exposure and HLA in healthy donors. Method: immunoSEQ multiplex PCR; TCRdb's copy keeps in-frame clones and lacks some. This sample has 300,000 to 450,000 clones, with roughly 90% found just once. Sequenced input: PBMCs. The receptors derive from a woman under 30 in good health and CMV-seronegative.

A few counts support this clone. V is TRBV7-9 and J is TRBJ2-1, with 7 bases lining up with TRBD2. This CDR3 has 14 amino acids. Germline CDR1 reads SEHNR; CDR2 reads FQNEAQ (reference sequence). Trimming took 2 bases from V and 16 from J; bases not matched to a gene: 14. The CDR3, as DNA: TGTGCCAGCAGCTTAAGAAGCGGGGATGTCCGCGCCTTCTTC. Translating gives CASSLRSGDVRAFF.

This rearrangement joins TRBV11-2 to TRBJ2-1; a possible D gene is TRBD2 (5 bases). Germline V gives CDR1 SGHAT, CDR2 FQNNGV. V lost 8 bases, J lost 9 bases, and 17 bases lay in between. The CDR3 extends over 13 amino acids. CDR3: CASGRLDLSEQFF. The CDR3 DNA follows: TGTGCCAGCGGGAGATTGGATCTAAGTGAGCAGTTCTTC.

J is TRBJ1-1 and V is TRBV30, with 7 bases lining up with TRBD1. Trimming removed 3 bases from V and 0 bases from J; junction bases left unmatched: 7. This CDR3 spans 15 amino acids. In germline, CDR1 is GTSNPN, CDR2 SVGIG (reference sequence). The CDR3 sequence is CAWRGTVLLNTEAFF. CDR3 DNA sequence: TGTGCCTGGAGAGGGACAGTTCTTTTGAACACTGAAGCTTTCTTT.

The chain has TRBV10-1 and TRBJ2-1, with a weak D call TRBD2 (5 bases). The CDR3 runs to 11 residues. Per the germline V gene, CDR1 is WNHNN and CDR2 is SYGVQD (reference sequence). The V end was cut by 6 bases, the J end by 6 bases, with 6 bases between. The CDR3, as DNA: TGCGCCAGCAGCGGAGGCAATGAGCAGTTCTTC. It is translated as CASSGGNEQFF.

This clone has only a few counts. The chain employs TRBV5-4 and TRBJ1-2; TRBD1 might be the D (6 bases). The CDR3 spans 12 residues. CDR1 is SGHNT, CDR2 YYREEE, per germline (reference sequence). Trimming pared 4 bases from V and 7 bases from J, leaving 11 bases between. The CDR3 DNA reads as TGTGCCAGCAGCCACCAGGGGTCTGGCTACACCTTC. This codes for CASSHQGSGYTF.

The chain joins TRBV7-2 to TRBJ2-5; 11 bases line up with TRBD2. J was trimmed by 1 base and V by 4 bases; bases with no gene match: 11. CDR3 length: 18 residues. The germline gives CDR1 SGHTA, CDR2 FQGNSA. The CDR3 DNA sequence: TGTGCCAGCAGCTCCCTTGGTGGACTAGCGGGCCCCCAAGAGACCCAGTACTTC. It codes for CASSSLGGLAGPQETQYF. Full variable domain (remainder filled in from reference TRBV7-2 and TRBJ2-5): GAGVSQSPSNKVTEKGKDVELRCDPISGHTALYWYRQSLGQGLEFLIYFQGNSAPDKSGLPSDRFSAERTGGSVSTLTIQRTQQEDSAVYLCASSSLGGLAGPQETQYFGPGTRLLVL.

The V call is TRBV2, the J call TRBJ2-5; TRBD2 aligns across 8 bases. The CDR3 covers 16 residues. Germline CDR1 reads SNHLY; CDR2 reads FYNNEI. The junction had 9 bases not matched to a gene; V was cut back by 4 bases and J by 2 bases. The CDR3 is CASSGLGAGVQETQYF. CDR3 bases: TGTGCCAGCAGTGGGCTTGGAGCGGGGGTTCAAGAGACCCAGTACTTC.

The chain links TRBV7-6 to TRBJ2-7; tentative D call: TRBD1 (6 bases). The V gene lost 0 bases and the J gene lost 3 bases, with 18 bases spanning the gap. CDR1 and CDR2 (germline): SGHVS, FNYEAQ. The CDR3 contains 17 residues. The CDR3 nucleotides are TGTGCCAGCAGCTTAGCTCTGGTAGAAACAGGGAACTACGAGCAGTACTTC. This codes for CASSLALVETGNYEQYF.

The gene calls are TRBV5-4 and TRBJ2-3; 12 bases line up with TRBD2. CDR3 length: 18 amino acids. Germline CDR1 SGHNT, CDR2 YYREEE (reference sequence). After removal of 4 bases from V and 2 bases from J, the junction contained 11 bases not matched to a gene. CDR3 DNA sequence: TGTGCCAGCAGCGCCCCTAGCGGGAGGGCCAAGTACACAGATACGCAGTATTTT. Translated, it gives CASSAPSGRAKYTDTQYF.

The V gene is TRBV5-1, the J gene TRBJ1-4; D gene ambiguous. This CDR3 has 18 residues. Germline assignment: CDR1 SGHRS and CDR2 YFSETQ. V gave up 5 bases and J gave up 0 bases, with 20 bases separating them. CDR3 sequence: CASRPGPAGIATNEKLFF. In nucleotides, the CDR3 is TGCGCCAGCAGGCCCGGGCCCGCGGGGATAGCAACTAATGAAAAACTGTTTTTT.

The chain combines TRBV6-5 with TRBJ2-1; 7 bases fit TRBD2. Germline assignment: CDR1 MNHEY and CDR2 SVGAGI. CDR3 length: 15 residues. The ends lost 4 bases at V and 7 bases at J; junction bases unmatched: 10. The CDR3 here is CASSSYRGSKNEQFF. The CDR3 DNA reads as TGTGCCAGCAGTTCTTATCGCGGGAGTAAAAATGAGCAGTTCTTC.

In its sample, this clone was seen once. In DNA, the CDR3 is TGTGCCAGCAGCAATCAGGGGTTAATCACAGATACGCAGTATTTT. Its translation: CASSNQGLITDTQYF. The V gene is TRBV7-3, the J gene TRBJ2-3; D is perhaps TRBD1 (6 bases). Germline V gives CDR1 SGHTA, CDR2 FQGTGA. V was trimmed by 5 bases and J by 2 bases, leaving 14 bases between them. CDR3 length: 15 residues.

The chain links TRBV7-2 to TRBJ2-7; D perhaps matches TRBD1 (5 bases). V was cut by 6 bases and J by 2 bases, with 11 bases left in between. Germline V gene lookup returns CDR1 SGHTA and CDR2 FQGNSA. The CDR3 spans 13 residues. CDR3 sequence: CASSIGAPYEQYF. In DNA, the CDR3 is TGTGCCAGCAGTATAGGGGCCCCCTACGAGCAGTACTTC.

The V gene is TRBV19, the J gene TRBJ1-2; D uncertain. Trimming took 8 bases from V and 5 from J, leaving 12 bases between them. Germline CDR1 LNHDA, CDR2 SQIVND (reference sequence). The length of the CDR3 is 12 residues. CDR3 residues: CASRDTLYGYTF. DNA of the CDR3: TGTGCCAGTCGGGATACCTTATATGGCTACACCTTC. Full variable domain (remainder filled in from reference TRBV19 and TRBJ1-2): DGGITQSPKYLFRKEGQNVTLSCEQNLNHDAMYWYRQDPGQGLRLIYYSQIVNDFQKGDIAEGYSVSREKKESFPLTVTSAQKNPTAFYLCASRDTLYGYTFGSGTRLTVV.

This clone occurred once. V gene TRBV7-8 combines with J gene TRBJ2-7; D unresolved. In germline, CDR1 is SGHVS, CDR2 FQNEAQ. CDR3 length equals 11 residues. Trimming cost V 5 bases and J 12 bases, with 14 bases left between them. In nucleotides, the CDR3 is TGTGCCAGCAGCGCCGACAACTCTCTGTACTTC. Its translation is CASSADNSLYF.

The genes are TRBV5-1 and TRBJ1-6, with a tentative D call TRBD1 (6 bases). Germline-derived CDR1 and CDR2 are SGHRS and YFSETQ. V was pared by 0 bases and J by 0 bases, with 19 bases between. The CDR3 totals 20 residues. CDR3 DNA: TGCGCCAGCAGCTTGGCCGGGTGGACAGCCTCGAGCTCCTATAATTCACCCCTCCACTTT. Its translation: CASSLAGWTASSSYNSPLHF.

This chain uses TRBV28 with TRBJ2-7; D perhaps matches TRBD1 (5 bases). Deletions cut 2 bases from V and 4 bases from J, with 12 bases between. Per the germline V gene, CDR1 is MDHEN and CDR2 is SYDVKM. The CDR3 has 14 amino acids. The CDR3 sequence is CASSLLGVMYEQYF. CDR3 DNA: TGTGCCAGCAGTTTACTAGGGGTGATGTACGAGCAGTACTTC.

In DNA, the CDR3 is TGTGCCAGCAGTTTAACGGGGGTAGGGGTCTCCTACGAGCAGTACTTC. The encoded protein is CASSLTGVGVSYEQYF. V usage is TRBV27 and J usage is TRBJ2-7; D may be TRBD2 (6 bases). The CDR3 has 16 amino acids. Germline values: CDR1 MNHEY, CDR2 SMNVEV (reference sequence). The V and J ends lost 2 bases and 0 bases respectively, with 14 bases between them.

Here the CDR3 reads CASSLDRFREKLFF. In nucleotides, the CDR3 is TGTGCCAGCAGCTTAGATCGGTTTCGCGAAAAACTGTTTTTT. The rearrangement links TRBV11-2 to TRBJ1-4; D is ambiguous. The V end lost 0 bases, the J end lost 8 bases, and 10 bases lay between the germline ends. There are 14 residues in the CDR3. Germline CDR1 SGHAT, CDR2 FQNNGV.

V is TRBV9 and J is TRBJ2-3, with 7 positions matching TRBD2. CDR3 length: 14 amino acids. After removal of 6 bases from V and 3 bases from J, the junction contained 7 bases not matched to a gene. From germline, CDR1 is SGDLS and CDR2 YYNGEE. In DNA, the CDR3 is TGTGCCAGCACGCCAAGGCGGGGGACAGATACGCAGTATTTT. Encoded protein: CASTPRRGTDTQYF.

This clone was seen only a few times. V usage is TRBV25-1 and J usage is TRBJ2-7; D not certain. This CDR3 contains 12 residues. V shed 1 base and J shed 6 bases, with 7 bases lying between them. Germline assignment: CDR1 MGHDK and CDR2 SYGVNS. CDR3 amino acids: CASSEWASEQYF. The CDR3 DNA is TGTGCCAGCAGTGAATGGGCCTCCGAGCAGTACTTC.

This chain joins TRBV6-5 and TRBJ1-1; TRBD1 aligns across 7 bases. With V trimmed by 6 bases and J by 3 bases, 10 bases remained unmatched. CDR1 and CDR2 (germline): MNHEY, SVGAGI. The CDR3 sequence is 15 residues long. The DNA of the CDR3 is TGTGCCAGCAGACCACAGGGGACAGTCTACACTGAAGCTTTCTTT. This sequence encodes CASRPQGTVYTEAFF.

The chain employs TRBV7-9 and TRBJ1-5, with 8 positions matching TRBD1. CDR1 and CDR2 (germline): SEHNR, FQNEAQ (reference sequence). The CDR3 loop spans 17 amino acids. With 5 bases clipped from V and 2 bases from J, the junction kept 11 bases outside the gene matches. The CDR3 protein is CASSDTGTGRGNQPQHF. The CDR3 DNA is TGTGCCAGCAGCGATACCGGGACAGGCCGCGGCAATCAGCCCCAGCATTTT.

V gene TRBV5-6 combines with J gene TRBJ2-3, with 11 bases identical to TRBD2. The CDR3 length is 15 residues. With V trimmed by 5 bases and J by 3 bases, 5 bases remained unmatched. CDR1 is SGHDT, CDR2 YYEEEE, per germline. The CDR3 DNA reads TGTGCCAGCAGGGTACTAGCGGGAGTAACAGATACGCAGTATTTT. Protein sequence: CASRVLAGVTDTQYF.

The V gene is TRBV19, the J gene TRBJ2-3, with TRBD2 matching over 8 bases. The V gene's germline CDR1 is LNHDA and CDR2 SQIVND (reference sequence). V lost 0 bases and J lost 6; bases outside the gene matches: 8. CDR3 length: 16 residues. CDR3 nucleotide sequence: TGTGCCAGTAGTATAGATCTGGCGGGAGGCAGGGATACGCAGTATTTT. It translates to CASSIDLAGGRDTQYF.

On this clone itself: The same CDR3 arises from other DNA sequences in this sample as well. The chain is built from TRBV30 and TRBJ1-5, with D tentatively TRBD1 (5 bases). This CDR3 comprises 13 residues. Per germline, CDR1 GTSNPN and CDR2 SVGIG (reference sequence). V was cut by 0 bases and J by 4 bases, with 7 bases left in between. CDR3 in amino acids: CAWSVGGNQPQHF. The CDR3 DNA is TGTGCCTGGAGTGTTGGGGGGAATCAGCCCCAGCATTTT.

The rearrangement uses TRBV27 and TRBJ2-2, with D perhaps TRBD1 (6 bases). The CDR3 is 15 residues long. From germline, CDR1 is MNHEY and CDR2 SMNVEV (reference sequence). Deletions cut 4 bases from V and 6 bases from J, with 15 bases between. DNA for the CDR3: TGTGCCAGCAGTTGGCAGGGGCAACCCCCCGGGGAGCTGTTTTTT. This gives the protein CASSWQGQPPGELFF.